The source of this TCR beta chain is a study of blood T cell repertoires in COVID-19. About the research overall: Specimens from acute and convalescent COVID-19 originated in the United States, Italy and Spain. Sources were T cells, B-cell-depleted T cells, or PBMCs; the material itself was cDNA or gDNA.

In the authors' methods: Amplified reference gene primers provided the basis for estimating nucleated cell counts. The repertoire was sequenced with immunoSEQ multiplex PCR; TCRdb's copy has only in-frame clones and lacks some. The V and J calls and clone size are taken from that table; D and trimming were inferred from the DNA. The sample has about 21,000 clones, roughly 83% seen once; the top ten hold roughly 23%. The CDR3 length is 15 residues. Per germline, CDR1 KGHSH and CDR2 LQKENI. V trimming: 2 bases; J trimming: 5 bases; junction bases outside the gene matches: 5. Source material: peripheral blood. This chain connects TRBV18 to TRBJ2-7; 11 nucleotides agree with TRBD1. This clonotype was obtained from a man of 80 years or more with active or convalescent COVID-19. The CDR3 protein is CASSPSRTGGNEQYF. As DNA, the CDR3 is TGTGCCAGCTCACCATCTCGGACAGGGGGCAACGAGCAGTACTTC.